Below, 24 T cell receptor beta chains from the same sample are listed, as sequenced in a study of beta chain features in type 1 diabetes. Study-level points and caveats: The study found moderately but significantly shorter TCRB CDR3s in all four CD4+ subsets of Type 1 diabetes patients.

Since all of the isolated RNA was reverse transcribed, expressed TCRB transcripts were what got sequenced. Produced via immunoSEQ multiplex PCR; TCRdb's table is partial and in-frame only. The sample records about 340,000 clones, approximately 9.9% being singletons. Antigen specificity for these receptors is unknown. The sequenced sample was central memory CD4+ T cells from blood. All receptors derive from a man younger than 40 with type 1 diabetes.

This clone was observed at least ten times. This chain links TRBV18 with TRBJ1-5, with D uncertain. The CDR3 is 15 amino acids. The V gene lost 6 bases and the J gene lost 1 base, with 13 bases spanning the gap. Germline lookup yields CDR1 KGHSH and CDR2 LQKENI. CDR3 in DNA: TGTGCCAGCTCTCGCTCGGCACTGAGCAATCAGCCCCAGCATTTT. This sequence encodes CASSRSALSNQPQHF.

J is TRBJ1-6 and V is TRBV7-9, with D unclear. Trimming left V 3 bases short and J 6 bases short, with 6 bases between. The CDR3 covers 13 residues. Germline CDR1 reads SEHNR; CDR2 reads FQNEAQ (reference sequence). The CDR3 loop reads CASSLTLNSPLHF. Here the CDR3 DNA reads TGTGCCAGCAGCTTGACACTTAATTCACCCCTCCACTTT.

This clone was detected many times. The chain has TRBV10-2 and TRBJ2-1; 10 nucleotides agree with TRBD2. The CDR3 totals 16 residues. V trimming: 10 bases; J trimming: 6 bases; junction bases outside the gene matches: 15. The germline CDR1 and CDR2 sequences are WSHSY and SAAADI. CDR3 DNA sequence: TGCGCCATCCCGAGGGCTAGCGGGGGTTTTAGCAATGAGCAGTTCTTC. The encoded protein is CAIPRASGGFSNEQFF.

This clone was found a few times. The same CDR3 can be traced to other DNA sequences in this sample. The chain recombines TRBV29-1 with TRBJ2-1; D gene ambiguous. V was clipped by 4 bases and J by 0 bases, with 4 bases between them. The CDR3 is 12 amino acids. Germline-derived CDR1 and CDR2 are SQVTM and ANQGSEA. CDR3 in amino acids: CSVASSYNEQFF. Here the CDR3 DNA reads TGCAGCGTTGCTAGCTCCTACAATGAGCAGTTCTTC.

The chain links TRBV6-5 to TRBJ2-2; D is possibly TRBD2 (6 bases). The germline V gene has CDR1 MNHEY and CDR2 SVGAGI. V was cut by 5 bases and J by 2 bases, with 12 bases left in between. The CDR3 covers 15 residues. CDR3 sequence reads: CASSSRTINTGELFF. Here the CDR3 DNA reads TGTGCCAGCAGTAGCCGGACTATTAACACCGGGGAGCTGTTTTTT.

This chain joins TRBV7-2 and TRBJ1-5, with unresolved D. Trimming cost V 5 bases and J 7 bases, with 15 bases left between them. The CDR3 totals 14 residues. Germline V gives CDR1 SGHTA, CDR2 FQGNSA. The CDR3 reads CASSREEREQPQHF. The CDR3 region has the DNA TGTGCCAGCAGCCGAGAGGAGAGGGAACAGCCCCAGCATTTT.

This clone has just a few counts. The V and J genes are TRBV30 and TRBJ2-3; unclear D gene. CDR1 GTSNPN and CDR2 SVGIG come from the germline V gene (reference sequence). The germline V and J ends were trimmed by 5 bases and 6 bases, with 12 bases remaining between them. The CDR3 has 12 amino acids. Written as DNA, the CDR3 is TGTGCCTGGGGCCGCTCGGGTGATACGCAGTATTTT. It translates to CAWGRSGDTQYF. Full variable domain (outside the CDR3, taken from reference TRBV30 and TRBJ2-3): SQTIHQWPATLVQPVGSPLSLECTVEGTSNPNLYWYRQAAGRGLQLLFYSVGIGQISSEVPQNLSASRPQDRQFILSSKKLLLSDSGFYLCAWGRSGDTQYFGPGTRLTVL.

This clone has just a few counts. The chain combines TRBV5-6 with TRBJ2-3, with D perhaps matching TRBD2 (5 bases). The CDR3 loop spans 13 amino acids. Trimming pared 2 bases from V and 5 bases from J, leaving 9 bases between. Looked up from germline, CDR1 is SGHDT and CDR2 is YYEEEE. The CDR3 coding sequence is TGTGCCAGCAGCTTTCGGGGTGAAGATACGCAGTATTTT. Translating it yields CASSFRGEDTQYF. The variable domain in full, completed from reference TRBV5-6 and TRBJ2-3, reads DAGVTQSPTHLIKTRGQQVTLRCSPKSGHDTVSWYQQALGQGPQFIFQYYEEEERQRGNFPDRFSGHQFPNYSSELNVNALLLGDSALYLCASSFRGEDTQYFGPGTRLTVL.

V gene TRBV11-2 combines with J gene TRBJ2-2; no clear D gene. V was pared by 5 bases and J by 0 bases, with 7 bases between. The CDR3 loop spans 14 amino acids. Per the germline V gene, CDR1 is SGHAT and CDR2 is FQNNGV. Here the CDR3 DNA reads TGTGCCAGCAGCCCCGGGTCGAACACCGGGGAGCTGTTTTTT. Translation: CASSPGSNTGELFF.

The chain employs TRBV5-1 and TRBJ1-4, with D perhaps matching TRBD1 (5 bases). The V gene lost 0 bases and the J gene lost 4 bases, with 10 bases spanning the gap. The CDR3 is 15 amino acids. Per the germline V gene, CDR1 is SGHRS and CDR2 is YFSETQ. The CDR3 DNA reads TGCGCCAGCAGCTTGGGTACCAGGGATAATGAAAAACTGTTTTTT. The encoded protein is CASSLGTRDNEKLFF.

The chain joins TRBV4-3 to TRBJ1-3, with D unresolved. This CDR3 has 17 residues. CDR1 is LGHNA, CDR2 YSLEER, per germline. The V end was cut by 1 base, the J end by 3 bases, with 16 bases between. The CDR3 DNA reads as TGCGCCAGCAGCCAAGCCTTTAACGGCGTCGTTGGAAACACCATATATTTT. This sequence encodes CASSQAFNGVVGNTIYF.

The V and J genes are TRBV4-1 and TRBJ2-2; the D gene is possibly TRBD2 (6 bases). CDR1 MGHRA and CDR2 YSYEKL come from the germline V gene. The CDR3 length is 15 residues. The V and J ends lost 8 bases and 1 base respectively, with 14 bases between them. CDR3 sequence (DNA): TGCGCCAGCCGCCGGGACTTACAGAACACCGGGGAGCTGTTTTTT. Translating it yields CASRRDLQNTGELFF.

The chain joins TRBV2 to TRBJ1-2; D possibly corresponds to TRBD1 (6 bases). Between the trimmed V and J ends, which lost 1 base and 3 bases, there was a span of 15 bases. The CDR3 extends over 16 amino acids. Germline V gene data show CDR1 as SNHLY and CDR2 as FYNNEI. The CDR3 DNA is TGTGCCAGCAGTGAAGAAGCGGACAGCTTTTACTATGGCTACACCTTC. Translation gives CASSEEADSFYYGYTF.

The table lists this clone with many counts. The V and J genes are TRBV5-1 and TRBJ1-2, with D possibly being TRBD1 (6 bases). The CDR3 covers 13 residues. V dropped 3 bases and J dropped 5 bases, with 11 bases sitting between them. Germline CDR1 SGHRS, CDR2 YFSETQ. The CDR3, as DNA: TGCGCCAGCAGCTCTTATGGACAGTATGGCTACACCTTC. Translated: CASSSYGQYGYTF.

This sequence joins TRBV6-5 and TRBJ1-4, with 7 bases lining up with TRBD1. Germline V lookup: CDR1 MNHEY, CDR2 SVGAGI. The V and J ends lost 10 bases and 4 bases, in that order; junction bases with no gene match: 6. The CDR3 covers 13 residues. The CDR3 sequence is CATTDRNNEKLFF. The CDR3 region has the DNA TGTGCCACCACGGACAGGAATAATGAAAAACTGTTTTTT.

In this sample, this clone turned up a few times. The V and J genes are TRBV2 and TRBJ2-3, with TRBD1 matching 7 bases. Trimming removed 5 bases from V and 5 bases from J; junction bases left unmatched: 16. The CDR3 length is 17 residues. CDR1 and CDR2 from the germline V gene are SNHLY and FYNNEI. Here the CDR3 reads CASSFHRGSPSGDTQYF. DNA of the CDR3: TGTGCCAGCAGTTTCCACAGGGGCTCCCCTTCGGGAGATACGCAGTATTTT.

This clone turned up a few times. The CDR3 loop is CASRAGTGYGYTF. As DNA, the CDR3 is TGTGCCAGCAGAGCCGGGACAGGCTATGGCTACACCTTC. The chain couples TRBV28 to TRBJ1-2; TRBD1 aligns across 8 bases. Looked up from germline, CDR1 is MDHEN and CDR2 is SYDVKM. The CDR3 is 13 residues long. V lost 6 bases, J lost 4 bases, and 4 bases stayed unmatched.

This clone was seen only a few times. This chain links TRBV29-1 with TRBJ2-5; D unclear. Trimming removed 3 bases from V and 7 bases from J, with 15 bases in between. This CDR3 has 13 amino acids. Per the germline V gene, CDR1 is SQVTM and CDR2 is ANQGSEA. The CDR3 is CSVDPHSMGTQYF. In DNA, the CDR3 is TGCAGCGTTGATCCGCACTCGATGGGGACCCAGTACTTC.

The rearrangement joins TRBV18 to TRBJ1-1, with D maybe TRBD1 (6 bases). V was pared by 3 bases and J by 3 bases, with 14 bases between. Germline V CDR1 and CDR2: KGHSH, LQKENI. The CDR3 contains 15 residues. CDR3 sequence: CASSPIQGVDTEAFF. In DNA, the CDR3 is TGTGCCAGCTCACCGATACAGGGAGTCGACACTGAAGCTTTCTTT.

This clone showed up just a few times. The chain employs TRBV6-6 and TRBJ1-2; D remains ambiguous. Germline V gene lookup returns CDR1 MNHNY and CDR2 SVGAGI (reference sequence). Between the trimmed V and J ends, which lost 6 bases and 3 bases, there was a span of 17 bases. This CDR3 has 15 amino acids. CDR3 sequence reads: CASRVQSPGDYGYTF. CDR3 in DNA: TGTGCCAGCAGGGTACAGAGCCCGGGTGACTATGGCTACACCTTC.

In this sample, this clone turned up a few times. The genes are TRBV7-2 and TRBJ2-6, with D unclear. The ends were cut back, 2 bases at V and 1 base at J, with 3 bases in the middle. This CDR3 comprises 14 residues. From germline, CDR1 is SGHTA and CDR2 FQGNSA. For the CDR3, the DNA is TGTGCCAGCAGCTTATCTTCTGGGGCCAACGTCCTGACTTTC. Translation: CASSLSSGANVLTF. The complete variable domain, with remaining parts taken from reference TRBV7-2 and TRBJ2-6, reads GAGVSQSPSNKVTEKGKDVELRCDPISGHTALYWYRQSLGQGLEFLIYFQGNSAPDKSGLPSDRFSAERTGGSVSTLTIQRTQQEDSAVYLCASSLSSGANVLTFGAGSRLTVL.

V usage is TRBV7-9 and J usage is TRBJ2-7, with 8 bases lining up with TRBD2. Germline V gene sequence: CDR1 SEHNR, CDR2 FQNEAQ (reference sequence). V lost 0 bases and J lost 2; bases outside the gene matches: 0. The CDR3 spans 14 residues. This CDR3 is CASSLAGGAYEQYF. The CDR3 DNA is TGTGCCAGCAGCTTAGCCGGGGGGGCCTACGAGCAGTACTTC.

The chain combines TRBV27 with TRBJ1-4; the D gene is possibly TRBD1 (6 bases). This CDR3 spans 14 amino acids. V shed 3 bases and J shed 7 bases, with 12 bases lying between them. Germline V gene lookup returns CDR1 MNHEY and CDR2 SMNVEV (reference sequence). In nucleotides, the CDR3 is TGTGCCAGCAGTTTTCAGGGGCTTAGTGAAAAACTGTTTTTT. Amino acid sequence: CASSFQGLSEKLFF.

V is TRBV11-2 and J is TRBJ2-5; no definite D call. The CDR3 covers 11 residues. The V end lost 4 bases, the J end lost 4 bases, and 4 bases lay between the germline ends. Per germline, CDR1 SGHAT and CDR2 FQNNGV. This CDR3 is CASSSRETQYF. CDR3 nucleotides: TGTGCCAGCAGCTCGAGAGAGACCCAGTACTTC.